This entry lists 25 T cell receptor beta chains sequenced from one sample in a study of radiotherapy plus CTLA-4 blockade in lung cancer. Assay used: immunoSEQ multiplex PCR; TCRdb lists only in-frame clones, some missing. This sample has tens of thousands of clones, with roughly four fifths found just once. This specimen was peripheral blood, taken from a patient treated with radiotherapy plus ipilimumab. These receptors originate from a human donor with non-small cell lung cancer whose response to radiotherapy plus ipilimumab could not be evaluated.

The chain joins TRBV6-5 to TRBJ2-5; 11 nucleotides align to TRBD1. TRBJ2-7 matches the DNA end more closely, so the J call is doubtful. The CDR3 runs to 15 residues. The germline V gene has CDR1 MNHEY and CDR2 SVGAGI. The CDR3 here is CASRNGQGAHYEQYF. The CDR3 bases are TGTGCCAGCAGAAACGGACAGGGGGCGCATTACGAGCAGTACTTC.

The chain combines TRBV5-3 with TRBJ2-2; D not resolved. TRBV5-3 is marked as an open reading frame, function uncertain. The CDR3 loop spans 18 amino acids. V lost 0 bases to trimming and J lost 0 bases, with 15 bases between them. DNA for the CDR3: TGTGCCAGAAGCTTGGTCTTCCCTAAAAACGCGAACACCGGGGAGCTGTTTTTT. It specifies CARSLVFPKNANTGELFF.

The chain joins TRBV5-1 to TRBJ2-1, with 13 bases lining up with TRBD2. CDR1 is SGHRS and CDR2 is YFSETQ in the germline V gene. The CDR3 is 16 residues long. Trimming took 4 bases from V and 8 from J; bases not matched to a gene: 9. The CDR3 spells CASSEGLAGAFDEQFF. The CDR3 nucleotides are TGCGCCAGCAGCGAAGGACTAGCGGGGGCCTTCGATGAGCAGTTCTTC. Complete variable domain (other parts from reference TRBV5-1 and TRBJ2-1): KAGVTQTPRYLIKTRGQQVTLSCSPISGHRSVSWYQQTPGQGLQFLFEYFSETQRNKGNFPGRFSGRQFSNSRSEMNVSTLELGDSALYLCASSEGLAGAFDEQFFGPGTRLTVL.

This sequence joins TRBV30 and TRBJ2-4, with no clear D. Germline V gives CDR1 GTSNPN, CDR2 SVGIG (reference sequence). Trimming removed 6 bases at V and 3 bases at J, with 12 bases between. The CDR3 has 13 amino acids. The CDR3 DNA sequence: TGTGCCTGTACCGGGTTAGGCAAAAACATTCAGTACTTC. As protein: CACTGLGKNIQYF.

In this sample, this clone turned up a few times. The junction differs from germline at one of its ends, possibly a read error. V gene TRBV2 combines with J gene TRBJ2-7; 8 nucleotides align to TRBD1. Germline CDR1 reads SNHLY; CDR2 reads FYNNEI. This CDR3 comprises 13 residues. The DNA for the CDR3 is TGTGCCGGCAGGACAGGGAGCTCCTACGAGCAGTACTTC. It is translated as CAGRTGSSYEQYF.

J is TRBJ2-3 and V is TRBV23-1; 10 bases map to TRBD2. TRBV23-1 is sorted into the ORF group, with uncertain function. Germline trimming cut 3 bases from V and 5 bases from J; bases unmatched to any gene: 14. This CDR3 has 18 amino acids. The CDR3 protein is CASSHGGETSGYGDTQYF. The CDR3 region has the DNA TGCGCCAGCAGTCACGGGGGGGAGACTAGCGGGTATGGAGATACGCAGTATTTT.

This clone has just a few counts. The J gene is TRBJ2-2, the V gene TRBV5-1; 7 bases match TRBD2. CDR1 is SGHRS, CDR2 YFSETQ, per germline. The V segment lost 7 bases and the J segment 1 base; nucleotides outside the gene matches: 10. CDR3 length equals 16 residues. CDR3 sequence (DNA): TGCGCCAGCCTTCCGACTAGCTTAATGAACACCGGGGAGCTGTTTTTT. Encoded protein: CASLPTSLMNTGELFF.

This rearrangement joins TRBV19 to TRBJ2-1, with TRBD2 matching over 10 bases. V dropped 7 bases and J dropped 7; count of bases not matched to a gene: 4. Germline V lookup: CDR1 LNHDA, CDR2 SQIVND (reference sequence). This CDR3 is built from 13 residues. The CDR3 DNA is TGTGCCAGTATGGGACTAGCGAGGAATGAGCAGTTCTTC. Its translation is CASMGLARNEQFF.

The CDR3 sequence is CASSQDHLANYGYTF. The CDR3 DNA reads TGTGCCAGCAGCCAAGATCACTTAGCTAACTATGGCTACACCTTC. The chain links TRBV4-2 to TRBJ1-2; D uncertain. The V end was cut by 0 bases, the J end by 0 bases, with 8 bases between. The CDR3 covers 15 residues. In germline, CDR1 is LGHNA, CDR2 YNFKEQ.

This chain connects TRBV28 to TRBJ1-5, with no clear D. CDR1 is MDHEN, CDR2 SYDVKM, per germline. V was cut by 8 bases and J by 0 bases, with 11 bases left in between. The CDR3 has 14 residues. CDR3 in DNA: TGTGCCAGCCGGGAAAACCCTAGCAATCAGCCCCAGCATTTT. It translates to CASRENPSNQPQHF.

A single count supports this clone. The V gene is TRBV4-2, the J gene TRBJ1-5, with 7 bases that match TRBD1. The CDR3 is made up of 14 amino acids. Germline CDR1 reads LGHNA; CDR2 reads YNFKEQ. V was pared by 4 bases and J by 5 bases, with 5 bases of the junction left unmatched. The CDR3 here is CASSRGQGDQPQHF. Here the CDR3 DNA reads TGTGCCAGCAGCCGGGGCCAGGGGGATCAGCCCCAGCATTTT.

The rearrangement uses TRBV7-2 and TRBJ2-7, with 9 bases identical to TRBD1. Losses at the gene ends were 0 bases for V and 9 bases for J; bases not matched to a gene: 12. Per germline, CDR1 SGHTA and CDR2 FQGNSA. This CDR3 comprises 16 residues. Written as DNA, the CDR3 is TGTGCCAGCAGCTTAGCAGCCCCGGGACAGGGTAAGCCGCAGTACTTC. It translates to CASSLAAPGQGKPQYF.

V gene TRBV27 combines with J gene TRBJ1-6, with a weak D call TRBD1 (6 bases). The CDR3 covers 15 residues. Germline CDR1 reads MNHEY; CDR2 reads SMNVEV (reference sequence). Trimming cost V 8 bases and J 4 bases, with 15 bases left between them. CDR3 protein: CASGTPGQYNSPLHF. In nucleotides, the CDR3 is TGTGCCAGCGGTACCCCGGGACAATATAATTCACCCCTCCACTTT.

The chain recombines TRBV7-8 with TRBJ2-1; TRBD2 is a possible D gene (6 bases). Germline CDR1 reads SGHVS; CDR2 reads FQNEAQ. V was shortened by 7 bases and J by 5 bases, with 21 bases between the two germline ends. CDR3 length equals 16 residues. CDR3 region: CASTYEARGRNNEQFF. The DNA of the CDR3 is TGTGCCAGCACCTATGAGGCGCGTGGGAGGAACAATGAGCAGTTCTTC. Full variable domain (outside the CDR3, taken from reference TRBV7-8 and TRBJ2-1): GAGVSQSPRYKVAKRGQDVALRCDPISGHVSLFWYQQALGQGPEFLTYFQNEAQLDKSGLPSDRFFAERPEGSVSTLKIQRTQQEDSAVYLCASTYEARGRNNEQFFGPGTRLTVL.

CDR3: CASSYGVAVDTQYF. The CDR3 DNA follows: TGTGCCAGCAGTTACGGGGTAGCGGTAGATACGCAGTATTTT. The rearrangement links TRBV6-5 to TRBJ2-3, with D perhaps matching TRBD2 (6 bases). The CDR3 loop spans 14 amino acids. Looked up from germline, CDR1 is MNHEY and CDR2 is SVGAGI. Between the trimmed V and J ends, which lost 2 bases and 5 bases, there was a span of 11 bases.

This clone was observed once. The J gene is TRBJ2-3, the V gene TRBV18; the D gene is possibly TRBD1 (6 bases). The CDR3 spans 14 residues. Germline V gene lookup returns CDR1 KGHSH and CDR2 LQKENI. Trimming took 6 bases from V and 2 from J, leaving 12 bases between them. CDR3 loop: CASSADSHTDTQYF. In DNA, the CDR3 is TGTGCCAGCTCTGCGGACAGTCACACAGATACGCAGTATTTT.

This clone was counted once. The rearrangement joins TRBV11-2 to TRBJ2-5, with 11 positions matching TRBD2. The trim removed 2 bases at V and 4 bases at J, leaving 9 bases unmatched. Germline CDR1 SGHAT, CDR2 FQNNGV. The CDR3 length is 17 residues. The CDR3 loop is CASSLRLAGGVRETQYF. DNA of the CDR3: TGTGCCAGCAGCTTACGGCTAGCGGGAGGTGTTCGAGAGACCCAGTACTTC. Looking up the rest from reference TRBV11-2 and TRBJ2-5 gives the full variable domain: EAGVAQSPRYKIIEKRQSVAFWCNPISGHATLYWYQQILGQGPKLLIQFQNNGVVDDSQLPKDRFSAERLKGVDSTLKIQPAKLEDSAVYLCASSLRLAGGVRETQYFGPGTRLLVL.

This rearrangement joins TRBV4-1 to TRBJ1-5, with 8 bases that match TRBD1. J was trimmed by 2 bases and V by 2 bases; bases with no gene match: 8. The germline CDR1 and CDR2 sequences are MGHRA and YSYEKL. The CDR3 sequence is 17 residues long. The CDR3 reads CASSQRWQGAGNQPQHF. The DNA of the CDR3 is TGCGCCAGCAGCCAAAGGTGGCAGGGGGCCGGCAATCAGCCCCAGCATTTT.

The chain recombines TRBV9 with TRBJ1-5, with D perhaps TRBD1 (5 bases). The CDR3 consists of 14 residues. The germline V gene encodes CDR1 SGDLS and CDR2 YYNGEE. Deletions cut 3 bases from V and 7 bases from J, with 14 bases between. The CDR3 nucleotides are TGTGCCAGCAGCGCCAAGGGGAGGTACCAGCCCCAGCATTTT. Residues: CASSAKGRYQPQHF.

In this sample, this clone is medium-sized. The chain is built from TRBV19 and TRBJ2-4; D is undetermined. Germline CDR1 reads LNHDA; CDR2 reads SQIVND (reference sequence). The CDR3 runs to 14 residues. The germline V and J ends were trimmed by 7 bases and 0 bases, with 10 bases remaining between them. The DNA for the CDR3 is TGTGCCAGTACCCCGAACACAGCCAAAAACATTCAGTACTTC. This codes for CASTPNTAKNIQYF. The variable domain in full, completed from reference TRBV19 and TRBJ2-4, reads DGGITQSPKYLFRKEGQNVTLSCEQNLNHDAMYWYRQDPGQGLRLIYYSQIVNDFQKGDIAEGYSVSREKKESFPLTVTSAQKNPTAFYLCASTPNTAKNIQYFGAGTRLSVL.

In its sample, this clone was seen once. The chain recombines TRBV7-9 with TRBJ1-1; 8 nucleotides agree with TRBD1. Germline V gene sequence: CDR1 SEHNR, CDR2 FQNEAQ (reference sequence). Losses at the gene ends were 5 bases for V and 4 bases for J; bases not matched to a gene: 12. The CDR3 loop spans 16 amino acids. The DNA for the CDR3 is TGTGCCAGCAGCCCCAGTCTCCGGACAGGGAGCACTGAAGCTTTCTTT. Its translation: CASSPSLRTGSTEAFF.

This chain links TRBV6-5 with TRBJ2-3, with 9 nucleotides matching TRBD1. Germline V gene sequence: CDR1 MNHEY, CDR2 SVGAGI. The CDR3 length is 15 residues. The trim removed 6 bases at V and 3 bases at J, leaving 7 bases unmatched. CDR3 coding DNA: TGTGCCAGCAGCCTCCGGGACAGGGTGACAGATACGCAGTATTTT. It yields the protein CASSLRDRVTDTQYF.

This chain joins TRBV30 and TRBJ2-5; 9 nucleotides agree with TRBD1. CDR1 GTSNPN and CDR2 SVGIG come from the germline V gene (reference sequence). V shed 4 bases, J shed 4 bases, and the junction held 22 bases outside the gene matches. CDR3 length: 19 amino acids. DNA for the CDR3: TGTGCCTGGAACTTCGACAAAGCTGTTAACAGGGGGCCTTTAGAGACCCAGTACTTC. This codes for CAWNFDKAVNRGPLETQYF.

The rearrangement uses TRBV27 and TRBJ2-7; TRBD2 aligns across 13 bases. From germline, CDR1 is MNHEY and CDR2 SMNVEV (reference sequence). This CDR3 region has 17 residues. J lost 2 bases, V lost 4 bases, and 8 bases had no gene match. CDR3 loop: CASSSKRTSGSPYEQYF. The CDR3 DNA reads as TGTGCCAGCAGTTCTAAAAGGACTAGCGGGAGTCCCTACGAGCAGTACTTC.

The CDR3 loop is CASSLVENTEAFF. In nucleotides, the CDR3 is TGTGCCAGCAGCCTAGTAGAGAACACTGAAGCTTTCTTT. The V call is TRBV2, the J call TRBJ1-1; D gene ambiguous. The CDR3 sequence is 13 residues long. Trimming took 6 bases from V and 1 from J, leaving 9 bases between them. Germline V gene sequence: CDR1 SNHLY, CDR2 FYNNEI.